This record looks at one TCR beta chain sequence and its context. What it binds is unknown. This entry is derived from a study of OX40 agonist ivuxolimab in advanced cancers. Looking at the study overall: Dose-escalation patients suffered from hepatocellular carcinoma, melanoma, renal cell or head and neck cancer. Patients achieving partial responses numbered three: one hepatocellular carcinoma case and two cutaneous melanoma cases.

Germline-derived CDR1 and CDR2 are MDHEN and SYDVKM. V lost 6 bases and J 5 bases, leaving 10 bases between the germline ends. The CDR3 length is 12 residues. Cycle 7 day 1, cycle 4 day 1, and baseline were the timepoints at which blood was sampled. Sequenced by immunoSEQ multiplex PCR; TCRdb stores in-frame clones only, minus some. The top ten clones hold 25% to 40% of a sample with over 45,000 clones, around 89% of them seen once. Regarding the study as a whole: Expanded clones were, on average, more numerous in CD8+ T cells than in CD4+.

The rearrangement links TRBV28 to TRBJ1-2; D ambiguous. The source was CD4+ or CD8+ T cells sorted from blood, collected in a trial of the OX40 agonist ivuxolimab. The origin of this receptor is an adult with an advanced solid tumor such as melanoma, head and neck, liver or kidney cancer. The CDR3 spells CASSPEPYGYTF. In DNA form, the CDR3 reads TGTGCCAGCAGCCCCGAGCCGTATGGCTACACCTTC.